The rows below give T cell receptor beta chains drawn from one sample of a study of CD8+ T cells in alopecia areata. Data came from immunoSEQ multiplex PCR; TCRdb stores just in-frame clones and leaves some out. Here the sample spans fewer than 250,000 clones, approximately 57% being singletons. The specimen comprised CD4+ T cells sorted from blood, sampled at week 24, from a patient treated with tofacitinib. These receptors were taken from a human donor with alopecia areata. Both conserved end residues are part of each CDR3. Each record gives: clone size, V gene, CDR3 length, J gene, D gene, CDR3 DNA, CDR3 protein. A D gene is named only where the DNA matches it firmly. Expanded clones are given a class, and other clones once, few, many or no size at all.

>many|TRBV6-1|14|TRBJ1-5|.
TGTGCCAGCAGTGGAGGCCCAGGGGACTCAGCCCAGCATTTT
CASSGGPGDSAQHF
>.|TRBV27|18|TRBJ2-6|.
TGTGCCAGCAGCTACGGGGACGGGATGTCCCCTGGGGCCAACGTCCTGACTTTC
CASSYGDGMSPGANVLTF
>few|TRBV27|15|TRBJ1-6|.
TGTGCCAGCAGTTGGGCAGGGGTGGGTAATTCACCCCTCCACTTT
CASSWAGVGNSPLHF
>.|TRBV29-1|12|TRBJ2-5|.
TGCAGCGTTGAAGATTGGGGAGAGACCCAGTACTTC
CSVEDWGETQYF
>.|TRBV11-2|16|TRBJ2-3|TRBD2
TGTGCCAGCAGCTTATTAGCGGGGCCTAGCACAGATACGCAGTATTTT
CASSLLAGPSTDTQYF
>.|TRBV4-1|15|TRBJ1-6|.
TGCGCCAGCAGCCAAGGACATTCCTATAATTCACCCCTCCACTTT
CASSQGHSYNSPLHF
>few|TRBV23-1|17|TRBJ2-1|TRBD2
TGCGCCAGCAGTCAGTCTAGCGGGGGGACCTCCTACAATGAGCAGTTCTTC
CASSQSSGGTSYNEQFF
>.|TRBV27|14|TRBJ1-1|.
TGTGCCAGCATCCGAGGGGGACCCAACACTGAAGCTTTCTTT
CASIRGGPNTEAFF
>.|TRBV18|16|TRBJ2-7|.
TGTGCCAGCTCACCACCTGGTTGGCTGAGCTCCTACGAGCAGTACTTC
CASSPPGWLSSYEQYF
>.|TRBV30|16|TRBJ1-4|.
TGTGCCTGGAGTAAGGGCCGTGTAAGAGATAATGAAAAACTGTTTTTT
CAWSKGRVRDNEKLFF
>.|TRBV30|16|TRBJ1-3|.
TGTGCCTGGAGTGTACCCCAGGGGATCTCTGGAAACACCATATATTTT
CAWSVPQGISGNTIYF
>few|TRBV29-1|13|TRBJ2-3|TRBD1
TGCAGCGCCCCGGGACAGAACACAGATACGCAGTATTTT
CSAPGQNTDTQYF
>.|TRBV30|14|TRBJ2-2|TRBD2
TGTGCCTGGAGTAGCGGGGCGAACACCGGGGAGCTGTTTTTT
CAWSSGANTGELFF
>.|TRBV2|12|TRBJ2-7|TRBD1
TGTGCCACCGGACAGGAACTTCACGAGCAGTACTTC
CATGQELHEQYF
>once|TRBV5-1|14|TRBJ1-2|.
TGCGCCAGCAGCTTGGGAGGGGCTCGGGATGGCTACACCTTC
CASSLGGARDGYTF
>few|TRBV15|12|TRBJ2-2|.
TGTGCCACCAGCAGAGAGCCCGGGGAGCTGTTTTTT
CATSREPGELFF
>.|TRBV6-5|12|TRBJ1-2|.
TGTGCCAGCAAGTCCGAGAGCTATGGCTACACCTTC
CASKSESYGYTF
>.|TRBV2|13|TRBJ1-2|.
TGTGCCAGCTCGGTAGGTGGGGACTATGGCTACACCTTC
CASSVGGDYGYTF
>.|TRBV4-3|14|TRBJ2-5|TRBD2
TGCGCCAGCAGCCCGGGACTAGCCAAAGAGACCCAGTACTTC
CASSPGLAKETQYF
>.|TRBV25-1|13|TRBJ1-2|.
TGTGCCAGCAGGAGGGTTGGCACGGAGGGCTACACCTTC
CASRRVGTEGYTF
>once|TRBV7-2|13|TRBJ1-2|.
TGTGCCAGCAGCTTTCCCGGGGACCCTGGCTACACCTTC
CASSFPGDPGYTF
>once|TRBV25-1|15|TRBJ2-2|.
TGTGCCAGCAGTGAATACCCCGATGACACCGGGGAGCTGTTTTTT
CASSEYPDDTGELFF
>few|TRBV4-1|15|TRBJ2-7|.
TGCGCCAGCAGCCAAGAACAGGATGGATTATACGAGCAGTACTTC
CASSQEQDGLYEQYF
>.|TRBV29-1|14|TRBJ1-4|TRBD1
TGCAGCGTTGGGAAGGGGGCCCCGGGTGAAAAACTGTTTTTT
CSVGKGAPGEKLFF
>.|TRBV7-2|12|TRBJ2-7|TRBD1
TGTGCCAGCAGCGTACAGGGGGGCGAGCAGTACTTC
CASSVQGGEQYF
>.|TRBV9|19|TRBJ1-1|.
TGTGCCAGCAGCGTAGTTGCCCTGGGACGGGGATTGAAGATCCCTGAAGCTTTCTTT
CASSVVALGRGLKIPEAFF
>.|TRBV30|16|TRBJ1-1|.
TGTGCCTGGAGTGTACTGTGGGGCAAAGACGACACTGAAGCTTTCTTT
CAWSVLWGKDDTEAFF
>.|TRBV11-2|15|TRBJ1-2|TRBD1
TGTGCCAGCAGCTTAGGGAACAGGGGGCTGGATGGCTACACCTTC
CASSLGNRGLDGYTF